Given below is one TCR beta chain in context. As handled by the study authors: Amplification of reference gene primers was used by the study to estimate nucleated cell counts. Repertoires were generated with immunoSEQ multiplex PCR, while TCRdb's copy carries only in-frame clones and drops some. Clonal size and the V and J genes are those of that table, whereas D and trimming came from the DNA. Of 150,000 to 200,000 clones in the sample, approximately 91% are singletons; the top ten hold approximately 4.6%. The data originate from a study of blood T cell repertoires in COVID-19. Study summary: COVID-19 samples collected from the United States, Italy and Spain covered acute and convalescent phases. Sources were T cells, B-cell-depleted T cells, or PBMCs; the material itself was cDNA or gDNA.

Trimming removed 3 bases from V and 1 base from J, with 10 bases in between. CDR1 is MDHEN and CDR2 is SYDVKM in the germline V gene. The CDR3 runs 14 residues. This chain links TRBV28 with TRBJ2-7; possibly TRBD2 for D (6 bases). This clonotype was obtained from a man aged 18-30 years with COVID-19, enrolled during active disease. The sequenced sample consisted of peripheral blood. CDR3 region: CASSLEGRSYEQYF. The CDR3 DNA follows: TGTGCCAGCAGTTTGGAGGGGAGGTCCTACGAGCAGTACTTC.